This passage covers 13 T cell receptor beta chains from one sample sequenced in a study of shared clonotypes between healthy human individuals. Method: immunoSEQ multiplex PCR; TCRdb's copy keeps in-frame clones and lacks some. This table has fewer than 550,000 clones, approximately 79% appearing once. The specimen sequenced was PBMCs. The receptors come from a woman aged 35 to 49 in good health. Some clones in this sample may be carry-over from other donors' samples.

V usage is TRBV10-2 and J usage is TRBJ2-7; 7 nucleotides match TRBD2. V lost 5 bases, J lost 0 bases, and 7 bases stayed unmatched. The CDR3 totals 15 residues. The germline V gene has CDR1 WSHSY and CDR2 SAAADI. The CDR3 spells CASSLLATFSYEQYF. CDR3 coding DNA: TGCGCCAGCAGTCTACTAGCGACCTTCTCCTACGAGCAGTACTTC.

The chain is built from TRBV7-9 and TRBJ2-2; 8 nucleotides agree with TRBD2. From germline, CDR1 is SEHNR and CDR2 FQNEAQ (reference sequence). With V trimmed by 1 base and J by 6 bases, 10 bases remained unmatched. This CDR3 region has 17 residues. CDR3 in amino acids: CASSLVGLALFSGELFF. CDR3 sequence (DNA): TGTGCCAGCAGCTTAGTAGGACTAGCCCTATTCTCCGGGGAGCTGTTTTTT.

This chain joins TRBV5-1 and TRBJ1-1; D gene uncertain. CDR1 and CDR2 from the germline V gene are SGHRS and YFSETQ. Trimming cost V 0 bases and J 0 bases, with 6 bases left between them. The CDR3 loop spans 14 amino acids. The CDR3 DNA reads TGCGCCAGCAGCTTGGGGTACATGAACACTGAAGCTTTCTTT. Its protein is CASSLGYMNTEAFF.

This clone was found once. The V and J genes are TRBV5-4 and TRBJ2-3; TRBD2 matches 11 bases. After removal of 1 base from V and 4 bases from J, the junction contained 5 bases not matched to a gene. The CDR3 consists of 16 residues. Germline V gene data show CDR1 as SGHNT and CDR2 as YYREEE (reference sequence). CDR3 protein: CASSLRVAGGADTQYF. The CDR3 region has the DNA TGTGCCAGCAGCTTGCGTGTAGCGGGAGGGGCAGATACGCAGTATTTT.

The chain links TRBV28 to TRBJ1-5; D unclear. The ends were cut back, 4 bases at V and 4 bases at J, with 14 bases in the middle. CDR1 is MDHEN and CDR2 is SYDVKM in the germline V gene. This CDR3 contains 15 residues. The CDR3 DNA reads TGTGCCAGCAGTTCGCTGGATGACGGGAATCAGCCCCAGCATTTT. Translation gives CASSSLDDGNQPQHF.

The chain recombines TRBV28 with TRBJ1-5, with 7 bases identical to TRBD1. This CDR3 spans 13 amino acids. Germline values: CDR1 MDHEN, CDR2 SYDVKM. The J segment lost 7 bases and the V segment lost 5 bases, leaving 5 bases of the junction unmatched. CDR3 loop: CASSKGDSQPQHF. The CDR3 nucleotides are TGTGCCAGCAGTAAGGGGGACAGCCAGCCCCAGCATTTT. The full variable domain, completed using reference TRBV28 and TRBJ1-5, is DVKVTQSSRYLVKRTGEKVFLECVQDMDHENMFWYRQDPGLGLRLIYFSYDVKMKEKGDIPEGYSVSREKKERFSLILESASTNQTSMYLCASSKGDSQPQHFGDGTRLSIL.

J is TRBJ2-3 and V is TRBV6-6, with TRBD2 identical over 12 bases. The CDR3 runs 14 residues. J was trimmed by 0 bases and V by 10 bases; bases with no gene match: 2. CDR1 and CDR2 (germline): MNHNY, SVGAGI (reference sequence). The DNA of the CDR3 is TGTGCCATCGGGACTAGCGGGAGCACAGATACGCAGTATTTT. Its protein is CAIGTSGSTDTQYF.

The chain links TRBV5-1 to TRBJ2-3; 9 nucleotides match TRBD2. The V and J ends lost 8 bases and 2 bases, in that order; junction bases with no gene match: 6. The CDR3 totals 14 residues. CDR1 and CDR2 (germline): SGHRS, YFSETQ. This CDR3 is CASTLAGVTDTQYF. The CDR3 region has the DNA TGCGCCAGTACGTTAGCGGGAGTCACAGATACGCAGTATTTT.

V is TRBV4-2 and J is TRBJ2-1, with TRBD2 identical over 13 bases. With 4 bases clipped from V and 6 bases from J, the junction kept 3 bases outside the gene matches. Germline V lookup: CDR1 LGHNA, CDR2 YNFKEQ. The CDR3 runs 15 residues. CDR3: CASSPRLAGGNEQFF. The CDR3 bases are TGTGCCAGCAGCCCGAGACTAGCGGGGGGCAATGAGCAGTTCTTC.

This sequence joins TRBV28 and TRBJ2-5; TRBD1 agrees at 7 bases. Germline V CDR1 and CDR2: MDHEN, SYDVKM. CDR3 length: 17 residues. The ends lost 6 bases at V and 2 bases at J; junction bases unmatched: 15. The CDR3 sequence is CASRGAGTEGPQETQYF. CDR3 coding DNA: TGTGCCAGCAGGGGCGCTGGGACAGAGGGACCTCAAGAGACCCAGTACTTC. The full variable domain, its missing parts supplied by reference TRBV28 and TRBJ2-5, is DVKVTQSSRYLVKRTGEKVFLECVQDMDHENMFWYRQDPGLGLRLIYFSYDVKMKEKGDIPEGYSVSREKKERFSLILESASTNQTSMYLCASRGAGTEGPQETQYFGPGTRLLVL.

The chain combines TRBV11-2 with TRBJ1-1, with D unclear. CDR1 is SGHAT and CDR2 is FQNNGV in the germline V gene. V was shortened by 3 bases and J by 4 bases, with 9 bases between the two germline ends. The CDR3 has 13 amino acids. The CDR3 nucleotides are TGTGCCAGCAGCTTGGCGGGCGGCACTGAAGCTTTCTTT. Protein sequence: CASSLAGGTEAFF.

The chain uses TRBV7-3 and TRBJ1-5; D gene unclear. V lost 1 base and J 5 bases, leaving 12 bases between the germline ends. CDR3 length: 15 amino acids. The germline V gene has CDR1 SGHTA and CDR2 FQGTGA. CDR3 coding DNA: TGTGCCAGCAGCTTAAACGGAGGGAGGGATCAGCCCCAGCATTTT. Translation gives CASSLNGGRDQPQHF. Filled out from reference TRBV7-3 and TRBJ1-5, the complete variable domain reads GAGVSQTPSNKVTEKGKYVELRCDPISGHTALYWYRQSLGQGPEFLIYFQGTGAADDSGLPNDRFFAVRPEGSVSTLKIQRTERGDSAVYLCASSLNGGRDQPQHFGDGTRLSIL.

This clone was detected a few times. V usage is TRBV14 and J usage is TRBJ2-4, with TRBD2 identical over 7 bases. CDR3 size: 13 residues. V shed 6 bases, J shed 7 bases, and the junction held 6 bases outside the gene matches. Germline CDR1 SGHDN, CDR2 FVKESK. For the CDR3, the DNA is TGTGCCAGCAGACCCTCCGGGGGGAACATTCAGTACTTC. Translated: CASRPSGGNIQYF.